This T cell receptor beta chain originates from a study of cytomegalovirus exposure and HLA in healthy donors. A word on this clone: This CDR3 is also generated by other DNA sequences in the sample.

The CDR3 is 14 amino acids. Germline assignment: CDR1 MDHEN and CDR2 SYDVKM. V was clipped by 2 bases and J by 1 base, with 9 bases between them. PCR used 60 Vbeta primers and 13 Jbeta primers. Some clones are missing from TCRdb's copy, which holds only in-frame ones; the method was immunoSEQ multiplex PCR. The table lists some 96,000 clones, about 75% of them singletons, with roughly 7.7% in the top ten. This clonotype was obtained from a man aged 40-50 years in good health and CMV-seropositive. The V call is TRBV28, the J call TRBJ2-7; D possibly corresponds to TRBD2 (5 bases). Sequencing was performed on PBMCs. This CDR3 is CASSLRGFSYEQYF. In DNA, the CDR3 is TGTGCCAGCAGTTTACGGGGTTTTTCCTACGAGCAGTACTTC.